The sequence of this TCR beta chain was determined in a study of low-dose radiotherapy and immunotherapy resistance in tumors. Whole-study context: Cohort 2 was treated with 1 Gy per fraction every two weeks, amounting to 13 Gy across 26 weeks.

Time point in this sample: after trial treatment. Treatment specified: LDRT plus nivolumab, ipilimumab, low-dose cyclophosphamide and aspirin (RACIN trial). Priming of first-strand cDNA relied on TRAV- and TRBV-specific primers (covering alpha and beta chains). A roughly 20-cycle PCR with a constant-region primer and V-primer adapter amplified TCRs. TCRdb ran MiXCR on the reads and lists one entry per CDR3 protein. The table has 40,000 or so distinct CDR3 sequences, less than 30% seen once. CDR3 size: 19 residues. V lost 0 bases to trimming and J lost 3 bases; unmatched junction nucleotides: 15. Germline CDR1 is LGHNA and CDR2 is YSLEER.

This sequence was found in a male donor with prostate cancer. The starting material was PBMCs, obtained after low-dose radiotherapy plus immunotherapy. The chain employs TRBV4-3 and TRBJ2-7; the match to TRBD2 covers 9 bases. The CDR3 region has the DNA TGCGCCAGCAGCCAAGAAGCCCTAAAGGGCGGGGGGGCGTACTACGAGCAGTACTTC. It yields the protein CASSQEALKGGGAYYEQYF.